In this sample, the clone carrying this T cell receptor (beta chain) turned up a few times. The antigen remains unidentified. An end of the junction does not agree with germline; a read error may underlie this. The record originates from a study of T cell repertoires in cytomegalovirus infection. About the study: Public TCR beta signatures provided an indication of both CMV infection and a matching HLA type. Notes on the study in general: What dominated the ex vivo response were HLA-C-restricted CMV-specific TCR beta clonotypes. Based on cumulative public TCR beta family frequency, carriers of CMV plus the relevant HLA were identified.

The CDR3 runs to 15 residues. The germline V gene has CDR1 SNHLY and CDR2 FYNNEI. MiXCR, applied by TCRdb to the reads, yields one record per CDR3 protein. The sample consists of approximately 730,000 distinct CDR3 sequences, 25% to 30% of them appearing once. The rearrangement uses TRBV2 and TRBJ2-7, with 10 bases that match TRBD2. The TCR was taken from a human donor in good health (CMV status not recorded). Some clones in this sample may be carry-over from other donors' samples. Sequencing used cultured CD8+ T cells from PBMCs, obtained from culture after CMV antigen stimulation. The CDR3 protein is CASTERSSGGYEQYF. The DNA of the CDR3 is TGTGCTAGCACTGAACGGTCTAGCGGGGGCTACGAGCAGTACTTC.